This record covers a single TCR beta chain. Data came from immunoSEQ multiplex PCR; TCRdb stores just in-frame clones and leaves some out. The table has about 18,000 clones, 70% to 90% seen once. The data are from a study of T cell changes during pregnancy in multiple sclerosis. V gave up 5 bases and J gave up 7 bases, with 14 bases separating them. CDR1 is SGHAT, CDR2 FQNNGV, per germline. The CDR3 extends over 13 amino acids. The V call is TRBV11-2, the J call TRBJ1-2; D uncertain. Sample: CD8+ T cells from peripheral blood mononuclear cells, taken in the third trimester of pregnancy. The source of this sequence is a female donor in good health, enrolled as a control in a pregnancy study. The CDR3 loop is CASSPSGEVGYTF. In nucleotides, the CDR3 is TGTGCCAGCAGCCCCTCGGGAGAGGTTGGCTACACCTTC.